This note documents a single T cell receptor beta chain sequence. As yet, its antigen is unknown. The record originates from a study of ipilimumab plus nivolumab after autologous stem cell transplantation. In the study overall: Patients received a median of about five ipilimumab and 8 or 9 nivolumab doses. Myeloma patients were high-risk transplant-naive or relapsed within 3 years of first autologous transplant.

V lost 3 bases, J lost 0 bases, and 3 bases stayed unmatched. Germline V gene sequence: CDR1 MGHRA, CDR2 YSYEKL. The CDR3 extends over 17 amino acids. Findings and caveats of the study: Per the authors, repertoire, Treg and microbiota data justify further study.

Produced via immunoSEQ multiplex PCR; TCRdb's table is partial and in-frame only. Among 35,000 to 50,000 clones listed, about 88% were seen once. The source was PBMCs, collected in a trial of ipilimumab plus nivolumab as post-transplant consolidation. The V and J genes are TRBV4-1 and TRBJ2-3; 13 bases agree with TRBD2. The TCR was taken from a male donor with multiple myeloma. The CDR3: CASSHGTSGTSTDTQYF. CDR3 sequence (DNA): TGCGCCAGCAGCCATGGGACTAGCGGGACTAGCACAGATACGCAGTATTTT.